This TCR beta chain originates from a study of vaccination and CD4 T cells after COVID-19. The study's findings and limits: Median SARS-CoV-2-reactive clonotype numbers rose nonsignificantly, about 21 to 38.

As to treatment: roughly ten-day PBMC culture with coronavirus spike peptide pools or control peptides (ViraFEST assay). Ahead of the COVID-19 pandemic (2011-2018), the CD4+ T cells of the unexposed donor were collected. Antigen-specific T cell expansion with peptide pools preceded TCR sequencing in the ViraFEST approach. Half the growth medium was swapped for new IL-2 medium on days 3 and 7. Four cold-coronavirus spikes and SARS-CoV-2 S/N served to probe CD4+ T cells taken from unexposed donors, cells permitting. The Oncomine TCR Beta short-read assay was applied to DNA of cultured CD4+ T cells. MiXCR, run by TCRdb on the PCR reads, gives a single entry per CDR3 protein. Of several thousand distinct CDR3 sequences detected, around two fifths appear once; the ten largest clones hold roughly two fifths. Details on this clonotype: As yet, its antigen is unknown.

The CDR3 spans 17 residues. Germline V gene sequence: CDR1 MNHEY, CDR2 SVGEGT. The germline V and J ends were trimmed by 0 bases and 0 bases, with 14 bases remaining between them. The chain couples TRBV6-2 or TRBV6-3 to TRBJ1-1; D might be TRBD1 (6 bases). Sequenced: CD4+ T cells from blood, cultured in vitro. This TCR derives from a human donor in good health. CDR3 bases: TGTGCCAGCAGTTACTCACAGGGTTGGGTCATGAACACTGAAGCTTTCTTT. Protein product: CASSYSQGWVMNTEAFF.